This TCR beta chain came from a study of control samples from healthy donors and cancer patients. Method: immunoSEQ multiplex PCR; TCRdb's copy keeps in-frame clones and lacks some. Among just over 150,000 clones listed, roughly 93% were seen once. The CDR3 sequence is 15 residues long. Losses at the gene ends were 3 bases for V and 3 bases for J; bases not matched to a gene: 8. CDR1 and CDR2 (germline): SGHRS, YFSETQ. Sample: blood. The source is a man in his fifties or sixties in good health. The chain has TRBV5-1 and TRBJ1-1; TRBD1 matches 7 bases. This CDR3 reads CASSSRDSGYTEAFF. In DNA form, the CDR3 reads TGCGCCAGCAGCTCGCGGGACAGCGGTTACACTGAAGCTTTCTTT.